Only one count was recorded for the clone carrying this TCR beta chain. What it binds is not known. Use of 60 Vbeta and 13 Jbeta primers characterized the PCR. Generated by immunoSEQ multiplex PCR, the TCRdb table keeps only in-frame clones and is missing some. The sample yields approximately 95,000 clones, under 85% seen once. Per germline, CDR1 WSHSY and CDR2 SAAADI. The CDR3 length is 15 residues. The V gene lost 6 bases and the J gene lost 0 bases, with 11 bases spanning the gap. This specimen belongs to a study of cytomegalovirus exposure and HLA in healthy donors. Study outcomes and limitations: As was reported, the classifier diagnosed cytomegalovirus status with high specificity and sensitivity. A list of more than 150 TCR beta chains associated with cytomegalovirus was given. HLA alleles were associated with 15,000 to 20,000 TCR beta sequences in a later analysis at 0.05 false discovery rate. V segments that were indistinguishable, TRBV6-2 and TRBV6-3 among them, were omitted from analysis.

This sequence joins TRBV10-2 and TRBJ1-4, with no clear D. Specimen: PBMCs. The receptor's source is a woman in her thirties or forties in good health and CMV-seropositive. The CDR3 loop reads CASSDRGATNEKLFF. Here the CDR3 DNA reads TGCGCCAGCAGCGACCGGGGTGCAACTAATGAAAAACTGTTTTTT.